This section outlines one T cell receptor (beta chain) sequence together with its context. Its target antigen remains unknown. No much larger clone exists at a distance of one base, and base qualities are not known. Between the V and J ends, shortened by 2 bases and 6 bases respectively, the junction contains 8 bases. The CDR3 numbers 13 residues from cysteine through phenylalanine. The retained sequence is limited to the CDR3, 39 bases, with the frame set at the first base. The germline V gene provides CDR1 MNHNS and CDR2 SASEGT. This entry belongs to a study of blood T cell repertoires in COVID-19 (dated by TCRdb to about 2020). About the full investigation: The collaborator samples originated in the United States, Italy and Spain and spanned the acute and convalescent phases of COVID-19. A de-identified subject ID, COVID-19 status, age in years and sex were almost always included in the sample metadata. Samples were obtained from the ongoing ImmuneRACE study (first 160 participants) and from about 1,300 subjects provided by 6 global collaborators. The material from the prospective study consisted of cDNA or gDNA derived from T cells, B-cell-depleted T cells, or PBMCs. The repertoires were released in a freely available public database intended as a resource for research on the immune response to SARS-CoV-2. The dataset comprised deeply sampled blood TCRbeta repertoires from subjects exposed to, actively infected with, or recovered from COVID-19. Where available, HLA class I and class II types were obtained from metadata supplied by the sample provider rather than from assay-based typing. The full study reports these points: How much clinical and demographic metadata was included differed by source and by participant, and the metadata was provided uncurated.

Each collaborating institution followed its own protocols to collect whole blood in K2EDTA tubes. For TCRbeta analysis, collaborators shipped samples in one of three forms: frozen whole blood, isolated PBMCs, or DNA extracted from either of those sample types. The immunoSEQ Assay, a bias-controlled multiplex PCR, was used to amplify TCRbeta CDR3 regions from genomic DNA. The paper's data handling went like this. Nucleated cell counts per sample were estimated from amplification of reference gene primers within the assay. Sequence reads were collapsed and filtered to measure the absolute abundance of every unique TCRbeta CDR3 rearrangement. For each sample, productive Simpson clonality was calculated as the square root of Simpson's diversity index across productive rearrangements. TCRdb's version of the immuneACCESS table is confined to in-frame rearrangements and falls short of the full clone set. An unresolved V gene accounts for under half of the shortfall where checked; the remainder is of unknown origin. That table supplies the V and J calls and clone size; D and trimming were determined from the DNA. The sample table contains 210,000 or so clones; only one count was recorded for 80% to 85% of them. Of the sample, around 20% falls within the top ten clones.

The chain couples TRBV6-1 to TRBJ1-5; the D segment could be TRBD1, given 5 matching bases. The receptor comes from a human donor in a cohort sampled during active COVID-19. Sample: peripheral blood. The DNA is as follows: TGTGCCAGCAGTGAAATTAGGGGTCAGCCCCAGCATTTT. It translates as CASSEIRGQPQHF.